The 22 T cell receptor beta chains listed next were all sequenced from one sample in a study of blood T cell repertoires in COVID-19 (dated by TCRdb to 2018 to 2020). To prepare the library, the immunoSEQ multiplex PCR assay was applied. TCRdb's version of the immuneACCESS table is confined to in-frame rearrangements and falls short of the full clone set. An unresolved V gene accounts for under half of the shortfall where checked; the remainder is of unknown origin. The sample profile shows more than 250,000 clones; approximately 88% of them were found once. The biggest ten clones account for 0.7% of the sample. The specimen was peripheral blood. Every receptor here comes from a human donor in a cohort sampled during active COVID-19.

This chain uses TRBV9 with TRBJ1-1, with 8 positions matching TRBD1. The V and J ends lost 0 bases and 4 bases, in that order; junction bases with no gene match: 5. Germline-derived CDR1 and CDR2 are SGDLS and YYNGEE. The CDR3 has 15 amino acids. DNA for the CDR3: TGTGCCAGCAGCGTAGATCAGGGGGCGGGCACTGAAGCTTTCTTT. Protein: CASSVDQGAGTEAFF.

The genes are TRBV4-3 and TRBJ2-3; TRBD2 agrees at 11 bases. The CDR3 runs to 17 residues. Germline CDR1 LGHNA, CDR2 YSLEER. The V segment lost 1 base and the J segment 1 base; nucleotides outside the gene matches: 4. This CDR3 reads CASSQAVTSGGTDTQYF. CDR3 in DNA: TGCGCCAGCAGCCAAGCCGTGACTAGCGGGGGCACAGATACGCAGTATTTT.

This sequence joins TRBV6-2 or TRBV6-3 and TRBJ1-2; D may be TRBD1 (6 bases). CDR1 is MNHEY, CDR2 SVGEGT, per germline. Between the trimmed V and J ends, which lost 5 bases and 4 bases, there was a span of 14 bases. The CDR3 is 14 amino acids. The CDR3 DNA is TGTGCCAGCAGTCCCGGACAGAGCATCTATGGCTACACCTTC. This translates into CASSPGQSIYGYTF.

This clone was counted a few times. The chain uses TRBV18 and TRBJ2-7; D unclear. The CDR3 sequence is 12 residues long. With 0 bases removed from V and 6 bases from J, the gap between germline ends came to 6 bases. Germline assignment: CDR1 KGHSH and CDR2 LQKENI. CDR3 in amino acids: CASSPPSREQYF. The CDR3, as DNA: TGTGCCAGCTCACCACCCTCCCGCGAGCAGTACTTC.

This clone was observed once. The gene calls are TRBV5-4 and TRBJ2-1; weak D call: TRBD1 (6 bases). V was pared by 0 bases and J by 6 bases, with 7 bases between. The CDR3 spans 13 residues. Looked up from germline, CDR1 is SGHNT and CDR2 is YYREEE (reference sequence). The CDR3: CASSLGTVNEQFF. In DNA, the CDR3 is TGTGCCAGCAGCTTGGGGACAGTCAATGAGCAGTTCTTC.

This chain uses TRBV7-2 with TRBJ2-1; 9 positions agree with TRBD2. The CDR3 is 16 amino acids. V shed 3 bases, J shed 7 bases, and the junction held 10 bases outside the gene matches. Germline CDR1 SGHTA, CDR2 FQGNSA. The CDR3 here is CASSFRGSGSRNEQFF. CDR3 nucleotide sequence: TGTGCCAGCAGCTTCCGGGGTAGCGGGAGTCGTAATGAGCAGTTCTTC.

This clone was seen a few times. J is TRBJ1-3 and V is TRBV18; 10 bases align to TRBD1. Germline-derived CDR1 and CDR2 are KGHSH and LQKENI. V was pared by 3 bases and J by 3 bases, with 2 bases of the junction left unmatched. The CDR3 consists of 15 residues. The CDR3 spells CASSPGTGDGNTIYF. The DNA of the CDR3 is TGTGCCAGCTCACCCGGGACAGGGGATGGAAACACCATATATTTT.

J is TRBJ1-2 and V is TRBV13, with D possibly TRBD1 on 5 matching bases. The CDR3 is made up of 14 amino acids. The V gene lost 5 bases and the J gene lost 4 bases, with 14 bases spanning the gap. CDR1 is PRHDT, CDR2 FYEKMQ, per germline (reference sequence). The CDR3 reads CASSPQGVGYGYTF. The CDR3, as DNA: TGTGCCAGCAGCCCCCAAGGGGTTGGCTATGGCTACACCTTC.

V gene TRBV7-9 combines with J gene TRBJ1-4; D may be TRBD1 (5 bases). Germline lookup yields CDR1 SEHNR and CDR2 FQNEAQ (reference sequence). V lost 7 bases, J lost 8 bases, and 17 bases lay in between. The CDR3 is 14 residues long. The CDR3 sequence is CASTSGGGDEKLFF. The DNA for the CDR3 is TGTGCCAGCACGTCAGGCGGGGGTGACGAAAAACTGTTTTTT.

The chain joins TRBV5-1 to TRBJ2-5; D might be TRBD2 (5 bases). The CDR3 covers 14 residues. V lost 0 bases and J lost 5, with 11 bases in between. Germline V gene data show CDR1 as SGHRS and CDR2 as YFSETQ. Written as DNA, the CDR3 is TGCGCCAGCAGCTTGGAGGGTAGCGCGGAGACCCAGTACTTC. This encodes CASSLEGSAETQYF.

The V and J genes are TRBV4-3 and TRBJ2-1; tentatively, D is TRBD2 (5 bases). The V end was cut by 0 bases, the J end by 0 bases, with 12 bases between. This CDR3 region has 17 residues. Germline V gene data show CDR1 as LGHNA and CDR2 as YSLEER. DNA of the CDR3: TGCGCCAGCAGCCAAGAATTACCGGGAAGCTCCTACAATGAGCAGTTCTTC. It is translated as CASSQELPGSSYNEQFF.

V and J are TRBV30 and TRBJ1-1; the D is unclear. The CDR3 spans 13 residues. The germline V gene encodes CDR1 GTSNPN and CDR2 SVGIG (reference sequence). Trimming left V 4 bases short and J 5 bases short, with 14 bases between. CDR3 in amino acids: CAWNLYLTTEAFF. The CDR3, as DNA: TGTGCCTGGAATCTCTATCTAACGACTGAAGCTTTCTTT.

The V and J genes are TRBV24-1 and TRBJ1-5; D unclear. Germline lookup yields CDR1 KGHDR and CDR2 SFDVKD. The V gene lost 5 bases and the J gene lost 4 bases, with 8 bases spanning the gap. The CDR3 totals 13 residues. CDR3 bases: TGTGCCACCAGTGCCCTCCCGAATCAGCCCCAGCATTTT. Translating it yields CATSALPNQPQHF.

J is TRBJ1-1 and V is TRBV11-2; 8 bases line up with TRBD1. Unmatched junction bases numbered 4, after V lost 4 bases and J lost 6 bases. This CDR3 comprises 13 residues. Per germline, CDR1 SGHAT and CDR2 FQNNGV. This CDR3 is CASSSDRGSEAFF. CDR3 nucleotides: TGTGCCAGCAGCTCCGACAGGGGTTCTGAAGCTTTCTTT.

The V gene is TRBV28, the J gene TRBJ1-2, with TRBD1 matching 8 bases. The CDR3 loop spans 13 amino acids. Germline CDR1 reads MDHEN; CDR2 reads SYDVKM. J was trimmed by 4 bases and V by 6 bases; bases with no gene match: 4. This CDR3 is CASRSDRAYGYTF. In nucleotides, the CDR3 is TGTGCCAGCAGGTCGGACAGGGCCTATGGCTACACCTTC.

This sequence joins TRBV9 and TRBJ2-5; TRBD2 matches 10 bases. Germline V lookup: CDR1 SGDLS, CDR2 YYNGEE. The CDR3 is made up of 19 amino acids. J was trimmed by 0 bases and V by 4 bases; bases with no gene match: 15. The CDR3 sequence: CASSPQGGSGGGYQETQYF. CDR3 DNA: TGTGCCAGCAGCCCCCAAGGTGGGAGCGGGGGGGGGTACCAAGAGACCCAGTACTTC.

The chain recombines TRBV4-3 with TRBJ1-6; 11 bases map to TRBD1. The CDR3 runs 16 residues. Germline V lookup: CDR1 LGHNA, CDR2 YSLEER. J was trimmed by 1 base and V by 4 bases; bases with no gene match: 0. The CDR3 DNA follows: TGCGCCAGCAGCCGGGACAGGGGGTCCTATAATTCACCCCTCCACTTT. It specifies CASSRDRGSYNSPLHF.

The chain joins TRBV6-6 to TRBJ1-1, with D possibly being TRBD1 (5 bases). Germline loops: CDR1 MNHNY, CDR2 SVGAGI (reference sequence). V dropped 6 bases and J dropped 4 bases, with 15 bases sitting between them. The CDR3 is made up of 14 amino acids. The CDR3 loop reads CASRSPGGGTEAFF. DNA for the CDR3: TGTGCCAGCAGGTCGCCGGGGGGTGGCACTGAAGCTTTCTTT.

In its sample, this clone was seen a few times. This chain links TRBV19 with TRBJ1-5, with D unresolved. The CDR3 contains 15 residues. From germline, CDR1 is LNHDA and CDR2 SQIVND (reference sequence). V was clipped by 1 base and J by 2 bases, with 9 bases between them. The CDR3 DNA reads TGTGCCAGTAGTATAGGCCCGGTGGGCAATCAGCCCCAGCATTTT. Protein product: CASSIGPVGNQPQHF.

A word on this clone: Within the sample, other DNA sequences also encode this same CDR3. This chain uses TRBV5-1 with TRBJ1-2; TRBD1 matches 8 bases. V dropped 0 bases and J dropped 5; count of bases not matched to a gene: 3. Germline V lookup: CDR1 SGHRS, CDR2 YFSETQ. The CDR3 sequence is 14 residues long. Here the CDR3 reads CASSLGQGRYGYTF. The CDR3 nucleotides are TGCGCCAGCAGCTTGGGACAGGGGCGGTATGGCTACACCTTC.

This clone was seen just once. The V gene is TRBV7-8, the J gene TRBJ2-2, with D perhaps TRBD1 (6 bases). This CDR3 is built from 18 residues. Germline CDR1 reads SGHVS; CDR2 reads FQNEAQ. V shed 4 bases and J shed 5 bases, with 23 bases lying between them. Written as DNA, the CDR3 is TGTGCCAGCAGCTCGGACAGAGGGACCGCCAGTAGAACCGGGGAGCTGTTTTTT. As protein: CASSSDRGTASRTGELFF.

In DNA, the CDR3 is TGTGCCAGCAGCTTTCATCCTAGCGTTGGGGATTACAATGAGCAGTTCTTC. Encoded protein: CASSFHPSVGDYNEQFF. This chain joins TRBV5-6 and TRBJ2-1; perhaps TRBD2 as D (6 bases). V was pared by 2 bases and J by 4 bases, with 19 bases between. Looked up from germline, CDR1 is SGHDT and CDR2 is YYEEEE. CDR3 size: 17 residues. Full variable domain (missing parts from reference TRBV5-6 and TRBJ2-1): DAGVTQSPTHLIKTRGQQVTLRCSPKSGHDTVSWYQQALGQGPQFIFQYYEEEERQRGNFPDRFSGHQFPNYSSELNVNALLLGDSALYLCASSFHPSVGDYNEQFFGPGTRLTVL.